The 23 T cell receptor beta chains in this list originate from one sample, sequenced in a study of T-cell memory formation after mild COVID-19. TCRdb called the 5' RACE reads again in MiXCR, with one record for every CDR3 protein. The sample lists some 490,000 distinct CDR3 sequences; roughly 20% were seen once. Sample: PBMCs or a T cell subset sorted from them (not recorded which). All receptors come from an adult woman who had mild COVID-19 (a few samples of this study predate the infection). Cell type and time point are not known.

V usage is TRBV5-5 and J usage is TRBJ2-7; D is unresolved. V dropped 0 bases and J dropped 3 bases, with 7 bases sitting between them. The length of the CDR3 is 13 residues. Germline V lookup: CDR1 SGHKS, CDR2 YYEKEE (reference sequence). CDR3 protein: CASSLAPNYEQYF. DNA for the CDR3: TGTGCCAGCAGCTTGGCTCCCAACTACGAGCAGTACTTC.

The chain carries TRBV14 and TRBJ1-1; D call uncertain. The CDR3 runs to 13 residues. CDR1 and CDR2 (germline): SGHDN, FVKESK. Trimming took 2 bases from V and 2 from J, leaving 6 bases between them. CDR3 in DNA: TGTGCCAGCAGCCAATTCGTCAACACTGAAGCTTTCTTT. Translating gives CASSQFVNTEAFF.

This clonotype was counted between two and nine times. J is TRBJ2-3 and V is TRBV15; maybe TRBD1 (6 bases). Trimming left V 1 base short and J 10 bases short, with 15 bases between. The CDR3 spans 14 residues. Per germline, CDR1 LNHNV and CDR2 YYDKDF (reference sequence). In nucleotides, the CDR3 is TGTGCCACCAGCAGAGGGGACATACGTGGGGCGCAGTATTTT. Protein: CATSRGDIRGAQYF.

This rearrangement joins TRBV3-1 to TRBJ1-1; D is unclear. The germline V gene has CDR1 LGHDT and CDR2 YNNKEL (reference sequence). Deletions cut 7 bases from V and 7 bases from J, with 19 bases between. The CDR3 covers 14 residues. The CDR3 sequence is CASTPCQVGCEAFF. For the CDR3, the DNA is TGTGCCAGCACCCCCTGTCAGGTTGGTTGTGAAGCTTTCTTT.

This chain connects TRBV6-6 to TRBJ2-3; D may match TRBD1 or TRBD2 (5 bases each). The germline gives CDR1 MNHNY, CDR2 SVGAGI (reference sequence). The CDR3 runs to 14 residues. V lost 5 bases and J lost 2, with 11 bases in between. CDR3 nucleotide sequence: TGTGCCAGCAGTGGAAACGGGGCCACAGATACGCAGTATTTT. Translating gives CASSGNGATDTQYF.

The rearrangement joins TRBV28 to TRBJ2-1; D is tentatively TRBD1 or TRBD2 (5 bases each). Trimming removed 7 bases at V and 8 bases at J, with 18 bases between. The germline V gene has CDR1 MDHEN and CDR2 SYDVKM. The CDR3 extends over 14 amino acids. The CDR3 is CASTPAPGSHEQFF. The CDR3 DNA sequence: TGTGCCAGCACTCCAGCCCCAGGGAGCCATGAGCAGTTCTTC.

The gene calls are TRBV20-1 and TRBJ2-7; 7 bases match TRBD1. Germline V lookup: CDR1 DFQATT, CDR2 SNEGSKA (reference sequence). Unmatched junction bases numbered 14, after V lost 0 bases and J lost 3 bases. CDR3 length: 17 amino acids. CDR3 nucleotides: TGCAGTGCTAGAGATCGGGCGGGCACAGGGGTCGACTACGAGCAGTACTTC. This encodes CSARDRAGTGVDYEQYF.

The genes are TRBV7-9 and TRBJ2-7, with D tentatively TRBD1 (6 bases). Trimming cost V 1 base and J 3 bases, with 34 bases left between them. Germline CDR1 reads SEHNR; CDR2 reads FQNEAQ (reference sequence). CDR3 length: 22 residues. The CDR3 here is CASSLVNRATNPLFPRDYEQYF. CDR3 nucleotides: TGTGCCAGCAGCTTAGTCAACAGGGCCACGAATCCCCTTTTTCCCAGGGACTACGAGCAGTACTTC. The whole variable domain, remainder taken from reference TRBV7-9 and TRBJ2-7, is DTGVSQNPRHKITKRGQNVTFRCDPISEHNRLYWYRQTLGQGPEFLTYFQNEAQLEKSRLLSDRFSAERPKGSFSTLEIQRTEQGDSAMYLCASSLVNRATNPLFPRDYEQYFGPGTRLTVT.

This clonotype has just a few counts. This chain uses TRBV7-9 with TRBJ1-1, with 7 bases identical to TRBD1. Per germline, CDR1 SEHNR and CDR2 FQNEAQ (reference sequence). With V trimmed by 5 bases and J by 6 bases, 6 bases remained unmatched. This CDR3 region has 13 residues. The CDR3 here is CASSTPDRAEAFF. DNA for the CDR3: TGTGCCAGCAGCACCCCTGACAGGGCTGAAGCTTTCTTT.

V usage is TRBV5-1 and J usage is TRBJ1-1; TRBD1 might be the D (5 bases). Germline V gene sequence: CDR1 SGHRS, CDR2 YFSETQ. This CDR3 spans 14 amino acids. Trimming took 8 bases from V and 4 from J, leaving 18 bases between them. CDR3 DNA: TGCGCCAGTACCCCGGGACTCCCCGTCACTGAAGCTTTCTTT. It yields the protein CASTPGLPVTEAFF.

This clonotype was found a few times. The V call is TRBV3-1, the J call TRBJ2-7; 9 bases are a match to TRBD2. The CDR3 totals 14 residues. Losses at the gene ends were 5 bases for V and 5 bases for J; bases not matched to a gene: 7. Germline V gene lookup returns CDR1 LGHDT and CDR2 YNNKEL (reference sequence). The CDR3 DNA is TGTGCCAGCAGCGGTAGCGGGAGTGGCCACGAGCAGTACTTC. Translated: CASSGSGSGHEQYF.

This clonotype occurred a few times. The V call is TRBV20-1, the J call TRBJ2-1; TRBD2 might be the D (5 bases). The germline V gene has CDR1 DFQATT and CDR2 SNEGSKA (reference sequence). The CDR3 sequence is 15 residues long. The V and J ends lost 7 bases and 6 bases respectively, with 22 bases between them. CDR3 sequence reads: CSVSPLLRGGNEQFF. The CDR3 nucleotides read TGCAGTGTTAGCCCCTTACTCCGAGGAGGCAATGAGCAGTTCTTC.

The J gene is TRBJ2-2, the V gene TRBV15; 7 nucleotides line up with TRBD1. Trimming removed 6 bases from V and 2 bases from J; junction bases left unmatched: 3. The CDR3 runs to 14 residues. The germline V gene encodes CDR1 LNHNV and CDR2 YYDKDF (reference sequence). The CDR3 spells CATRDRSNTGELFF. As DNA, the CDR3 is TGTGCCACCAGGGACAGGAGTAACACCGGGGAGCTGTTTTTT.

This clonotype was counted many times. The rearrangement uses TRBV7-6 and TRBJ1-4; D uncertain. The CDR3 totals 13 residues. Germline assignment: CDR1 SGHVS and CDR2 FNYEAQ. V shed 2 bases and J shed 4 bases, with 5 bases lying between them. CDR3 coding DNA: TGTGCCAGCAGCTTATCCGGTAATGAAAAACTGTTTTTT. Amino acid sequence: CASSLSGNEKLFF.

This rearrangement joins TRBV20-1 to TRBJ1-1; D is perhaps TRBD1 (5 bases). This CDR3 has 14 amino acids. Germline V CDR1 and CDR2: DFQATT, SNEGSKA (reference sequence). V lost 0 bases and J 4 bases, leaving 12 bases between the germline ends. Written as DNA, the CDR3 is TGCAGTGCTAGAGATAGAGGGGCCGGCACTGAAGCTTTCTTT. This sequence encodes CSARDRGAGTEAFF.

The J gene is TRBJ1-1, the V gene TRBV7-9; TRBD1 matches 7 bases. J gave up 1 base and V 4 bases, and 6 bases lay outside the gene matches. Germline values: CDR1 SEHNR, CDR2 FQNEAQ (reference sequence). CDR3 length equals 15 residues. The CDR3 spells CASSSDRFQNTEAFF. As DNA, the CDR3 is TGTGCCAGCAGCTCGGACAGGTTCCAGAACACTGAAGCTTTCTTT.

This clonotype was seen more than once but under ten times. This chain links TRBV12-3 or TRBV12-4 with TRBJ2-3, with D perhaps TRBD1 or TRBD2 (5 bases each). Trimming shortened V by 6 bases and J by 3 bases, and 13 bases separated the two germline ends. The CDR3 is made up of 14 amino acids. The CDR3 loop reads CASSAGGATDTQYF. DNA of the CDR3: TGTGCCAGCAGCGCTGGGGGTGCGACAGATACGCAGTATTTT.

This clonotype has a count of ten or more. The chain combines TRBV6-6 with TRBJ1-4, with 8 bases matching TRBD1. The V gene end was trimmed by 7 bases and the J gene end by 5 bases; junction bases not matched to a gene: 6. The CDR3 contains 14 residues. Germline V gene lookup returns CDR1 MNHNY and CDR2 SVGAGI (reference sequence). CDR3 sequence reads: CASTPGGRNEKLFF. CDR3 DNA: TGTGCCAGCACCCCAGGGGGCCGAAATGAAAAACTGTTTTTT.

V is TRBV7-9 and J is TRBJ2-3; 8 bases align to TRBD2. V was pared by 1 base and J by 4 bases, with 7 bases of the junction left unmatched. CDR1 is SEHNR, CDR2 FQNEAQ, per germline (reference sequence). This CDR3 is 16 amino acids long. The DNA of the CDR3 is TGTGCCAGCAGCTTAGAAGGCGGGGGGAGTTCAGATACGCAGTATTTT. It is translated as CASSLEGGGSSDTQYF.

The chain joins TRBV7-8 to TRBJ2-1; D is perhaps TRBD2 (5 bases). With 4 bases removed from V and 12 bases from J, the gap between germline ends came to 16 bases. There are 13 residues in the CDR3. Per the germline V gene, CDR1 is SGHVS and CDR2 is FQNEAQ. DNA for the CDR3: TGTGCCAGCAGCTCGTGGGGAGAGGATGGGCAGTTCTTC. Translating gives CASSSWGEDGQFF. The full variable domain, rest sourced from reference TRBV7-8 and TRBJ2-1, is GAGVSQSPRYKVAKRGQDVALRCDPISGHVSLFWYQQALGQGPEFLTYFQNEAQLDKSGLPSDRFFAERPEGSVSTLKIQRTQQEDSAVYLCASSSWGEDGQFFGPGTRLTVL.

CDR3 residues: CASSHRGDTQYF. In nucleotides, the CDR3 is TGTGCCAGCAGCCACAGGGGAGATACGCAGTATTTT. The chain is built from TRBV7-9 and TRBJ2-3, with 7 bases that match TRBD1. V trimming: 5 bases; J trimming: 5 bases; junction bases outside the gene matches: 1. CDR1 and CDR2 (germline): SEHNR, FQNEAQ (reference sequence). The CDR3 consists of 12 residues.

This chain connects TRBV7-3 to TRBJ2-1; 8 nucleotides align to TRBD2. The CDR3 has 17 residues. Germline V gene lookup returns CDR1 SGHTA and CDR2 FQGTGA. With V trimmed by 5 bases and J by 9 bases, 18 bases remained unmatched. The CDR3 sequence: CASSPRTLAGSSGEQFF. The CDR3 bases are TGTGCCAGCAGCCCCCGAACCCTAGCGGGCTCATCGGGTGAGCAGTTCTTC.

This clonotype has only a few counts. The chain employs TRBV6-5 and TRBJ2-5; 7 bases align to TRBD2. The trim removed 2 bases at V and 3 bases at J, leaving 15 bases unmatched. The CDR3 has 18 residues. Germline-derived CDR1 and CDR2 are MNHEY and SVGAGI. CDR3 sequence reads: CASSYLPRRAGAEETQYF. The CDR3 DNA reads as TGTGCCAGCAGTTACCTCCCACGGCGGGCGGGAGCAGAAGAGACCCAGTACTTC.